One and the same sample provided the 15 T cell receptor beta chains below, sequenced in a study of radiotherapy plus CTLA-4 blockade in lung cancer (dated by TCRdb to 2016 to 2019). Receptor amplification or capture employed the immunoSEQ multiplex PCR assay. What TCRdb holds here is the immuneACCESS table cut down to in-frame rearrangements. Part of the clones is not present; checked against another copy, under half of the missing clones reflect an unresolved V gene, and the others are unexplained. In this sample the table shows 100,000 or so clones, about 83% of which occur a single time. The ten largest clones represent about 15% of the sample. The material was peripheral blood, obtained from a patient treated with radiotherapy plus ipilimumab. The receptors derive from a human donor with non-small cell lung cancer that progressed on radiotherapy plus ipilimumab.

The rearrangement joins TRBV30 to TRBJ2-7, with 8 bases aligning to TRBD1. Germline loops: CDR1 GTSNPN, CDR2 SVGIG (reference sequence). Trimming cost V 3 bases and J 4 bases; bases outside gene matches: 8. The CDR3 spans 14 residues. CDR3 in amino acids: CAWRGGQVRYEQYF. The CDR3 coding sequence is TGTGCCTGGAGGGGGGGACAGGTTCGGTACGAGCAGTACTTC.

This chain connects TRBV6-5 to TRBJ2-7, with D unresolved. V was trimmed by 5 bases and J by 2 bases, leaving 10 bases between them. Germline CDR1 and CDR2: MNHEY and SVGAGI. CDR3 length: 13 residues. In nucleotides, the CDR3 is TGTGCCAGCAGTGAGCAGGTCACCTACGAGCAGTACTTC. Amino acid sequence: CASSEQVTYEQYF.

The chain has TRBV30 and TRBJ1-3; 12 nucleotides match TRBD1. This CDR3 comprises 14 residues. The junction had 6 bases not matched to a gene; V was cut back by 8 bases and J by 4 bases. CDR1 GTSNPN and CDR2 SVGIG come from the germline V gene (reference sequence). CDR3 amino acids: CARGDRGQGNTIYF. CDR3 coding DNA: TGTGCCCGGGGGGACAGGGGGCAAGGAAACACCATATATTTT. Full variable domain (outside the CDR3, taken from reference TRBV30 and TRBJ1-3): SQTIHQWPATLVQPVGSPLSLECTVEGTSNPNLYWYRQAAGRGLQLLFYSVGIGQISSEVPQNLSASRPQDRQFILSSKKLLLSDSGFYLCARGDRGQGNTIYFGEGSWLTVV.

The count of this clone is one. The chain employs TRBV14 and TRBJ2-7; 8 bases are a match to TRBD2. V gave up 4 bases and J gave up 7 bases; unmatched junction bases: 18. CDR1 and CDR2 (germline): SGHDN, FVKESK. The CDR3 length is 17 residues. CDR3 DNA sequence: TGTGCCAGCAGCCTTCAAGGTTCACCGGGAGGGCCCGGTGAGCAGTACTTC. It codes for CASSLQGSPGGPGEQYF. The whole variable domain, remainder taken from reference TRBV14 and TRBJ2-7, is EAGVTQFPSHSVIEKGQTVTLRCDPISGHDNLYWYRRVMGKEIKFLLHFVKESKQDESGMPNNRFLAERTGGTYSTLKVQPAELEDSGVYFCASSLQGSPGGPGEQYFGPGTRLTVT.

The CDR3 loop reads CASSSRPVATNEKLFF. The CDR3 coding sequence is TGCGCCAGCAGCTCGCGCCCGGTGGCAACTAATGAAAAACTGTTTTTT. J is TRBJ1-4 and V is TRBV5-1; D is unresolved. CDR1 is SGHRS, CDR2 YFSETQ, per germline. V was cut by 3 bases and J by 0 bases, with 12 bases left in between. CDR3 length: 16 amino acids.

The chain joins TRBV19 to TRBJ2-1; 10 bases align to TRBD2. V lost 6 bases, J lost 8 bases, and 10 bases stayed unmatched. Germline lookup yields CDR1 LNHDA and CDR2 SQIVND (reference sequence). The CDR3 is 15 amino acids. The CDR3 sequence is CASRSAGGTGDEQFF. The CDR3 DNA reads TGTGCCAGTAGATCAGCGGGAGGGACTGGGGATGAGCAGTTCTTC.

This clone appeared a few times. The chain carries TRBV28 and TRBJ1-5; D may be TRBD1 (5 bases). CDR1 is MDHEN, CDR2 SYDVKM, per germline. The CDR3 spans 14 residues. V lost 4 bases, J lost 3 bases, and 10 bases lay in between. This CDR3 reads CASSSTGPNQPQHF. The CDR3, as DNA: TGTGCCAGCAGTTCTACAGGTCCCAATCAGCCCCAGCATTTT.

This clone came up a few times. The CDR3 DNA follows: TGTGCCAGTAGCCTGGGGGGCGGGAACTACGAGCAGTACTTC. Its protein is CASSLGGGNYEQYF. V usage is TRBV19 and J usage is TRBJ2-7; D possibly matches TRBD1 or TRBD2 (6 bases each). The germline CDR1 and CDR2 sequences are LNHDA and SQIVND (reference sequence). The germline V and J ends were trimmed by 6 bases and 3 bases, with 15 bases remaining between them. This CDR3 region has 14 residues.

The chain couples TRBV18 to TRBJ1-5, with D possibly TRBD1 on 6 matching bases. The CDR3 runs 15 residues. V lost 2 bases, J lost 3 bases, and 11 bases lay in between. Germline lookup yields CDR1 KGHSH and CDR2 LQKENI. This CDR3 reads CASSPGGGLNQPQHF. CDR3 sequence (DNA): TGTGCCAGCTCACCAGGAGGGGGGCTCAATCAGCCCCAGCATTTT. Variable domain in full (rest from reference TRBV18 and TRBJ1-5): NAGVMQNPRHLVRRRGQEARLRCSPMKGHSHVYWYRQLPEEGLKFMVYLQKENIIDESGMPKERFSAEFPKEGPSILRIQQVVRGDSAAYFCASSPGGGLNQPQHFGDGTRLSIL.

The chain's CDR3 is CASSLGDVTTEAFF. The DNA of the CDR3 is TGTGCCAGCAGCTTAGGAGATGTCACCACTGAAGCTTTCTTT. The chain joins TRBV7-9 to TRBJ1-1; D gene unclear. The CDR3 covers 14 residues. CDR1 and CDR2 from the germline V gene are SEHNR and FQNEAQ (reference sequence). V lost 1 base and J 4 bases, leaving 10 bases between the germline ends.

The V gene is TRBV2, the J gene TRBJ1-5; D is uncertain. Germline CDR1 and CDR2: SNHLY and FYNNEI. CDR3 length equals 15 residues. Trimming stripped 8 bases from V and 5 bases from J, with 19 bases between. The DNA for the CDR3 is TGTGCCAGCTCGAAAGAGATGGTCGGGGATCAGCCCCAGCATTTT. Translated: CASSKEMVGDQPQHF.

The CDR3 DNA reads as TGTGCCAGCAGTAGCGGGTTTACCGGGGAGCTGTTTTTT. Translated, it gives CASSSGFTGELFF. The rearrangement joins TRBV27 to TRBJ2-2; D possibly corresponds to TRBD2 (6 bases). The CDR3 is made up of 13 amino acids. Germline V CDR1 and CDR2: MNHEY, SMNVEV (reference sequence). The V gene lost 5 bases and the J gene lost 5 bases, with 9 bases spanning the gap.

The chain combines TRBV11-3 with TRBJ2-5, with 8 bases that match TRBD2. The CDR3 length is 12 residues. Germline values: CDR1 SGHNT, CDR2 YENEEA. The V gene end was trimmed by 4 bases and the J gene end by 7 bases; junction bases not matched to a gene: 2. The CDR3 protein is CASSSGGGTQYF. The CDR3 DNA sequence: TGTGCCAGCAGCTCGGGAGGGGGGACCCAGTACTTC.

The DNA for the CDR3 is TGTGCCAGCAGCACAGGAGAGGTGGGCTACACCTTC. Amino acids: CASSTGEVGYTF. This rearrangement joins TRBV5-5 to TRBJ1-2, with a tentative D call TRBD1 (5 bases). CDR3 length equals 12 residues. CDR1 SGHKS and CDR2 YYEKEE come from the germline V gene (reference sequence). The V gene lost 4 bases and the J gene lost 8 bases, with 12 bases spanning the gap.

CDR3 nucleotides: TGTGCCATCAGTGAGTCGTCAGCTACCCACTATGGCTACACCTTC. This codes for CAISESSATHYGYTF. The genes are TRBV10-3 and TRBJ1-2; D remains ambiguous. V lost 0 bases to trimming and J lost 3 bases, with 11 bases between them. The V gene's germline CDR1 is ENHRY and CDR2 SYGVKD. This CDR3 is built from 15 residues.